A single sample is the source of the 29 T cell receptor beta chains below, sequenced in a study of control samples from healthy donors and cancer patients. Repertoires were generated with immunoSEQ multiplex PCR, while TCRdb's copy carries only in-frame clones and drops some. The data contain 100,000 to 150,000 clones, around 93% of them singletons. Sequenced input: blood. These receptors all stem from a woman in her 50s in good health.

The CDR3 is CASSLRSGSDTGELFF. CDR3 DNA: TGTGCCAGCAGCTTAAGAAGCGGGAGTGACACCGGGGAGCTGTTTTTT. The rearrangement uses TRBV5-4 and TRBJ2-2; 8 nucleotides match TRBD2. Germline V CDR1 and CDR2: SGHNT, YYREEE (reference sequence). J was trimmed by 3 bases and V by 2 bases; bases with no gene match: 6. The CDR3 is 16 residues long.

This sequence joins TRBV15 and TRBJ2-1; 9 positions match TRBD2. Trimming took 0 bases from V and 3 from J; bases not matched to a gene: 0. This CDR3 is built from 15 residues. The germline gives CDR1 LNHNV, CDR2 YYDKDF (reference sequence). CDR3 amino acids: CATSRETSGYNEQFF. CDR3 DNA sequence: TGTGCCACCAGCAGAGAGACTAGCGGCTACAATGAGCAGTTCTTC. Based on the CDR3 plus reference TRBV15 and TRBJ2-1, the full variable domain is DAMVIQNPRYQVTQFGKPVTLSCSQTLNHNVMYWYQQKSSQAPKLLFHYYDKDFNNEADTPDNFQSRRPNTSFCFLDIRSPGLGDTAMYLCATSRETSGYNEQFFGPGTRLTVL.

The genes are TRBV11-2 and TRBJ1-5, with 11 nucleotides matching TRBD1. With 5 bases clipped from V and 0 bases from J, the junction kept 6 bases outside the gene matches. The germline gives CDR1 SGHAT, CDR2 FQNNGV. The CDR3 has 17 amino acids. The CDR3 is CASSQRTGGLSNQPQHF. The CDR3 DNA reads TGTGCCAGCAGCCAACGGACAGGGGGCCTTAGCAATCAGCCCCAGCATTTT.

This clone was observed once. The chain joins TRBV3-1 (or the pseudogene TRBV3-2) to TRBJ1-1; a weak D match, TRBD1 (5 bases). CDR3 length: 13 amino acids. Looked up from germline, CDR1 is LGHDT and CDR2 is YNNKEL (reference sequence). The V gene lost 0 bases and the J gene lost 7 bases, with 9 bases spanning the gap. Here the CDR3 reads CASSQDRGSEAFF. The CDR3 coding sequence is TGTGCCAGCAGCCAAGATAGGGGTAGTGAAGCTTTCTTT.

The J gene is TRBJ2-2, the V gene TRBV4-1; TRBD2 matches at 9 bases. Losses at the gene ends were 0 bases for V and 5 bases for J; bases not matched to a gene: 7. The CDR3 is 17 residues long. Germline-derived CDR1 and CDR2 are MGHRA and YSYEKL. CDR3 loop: CASSQESRLAGTGELFF. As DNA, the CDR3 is TGCGCCAGCAGCCAAGAAAGCAGGCTAGCGGGAACCGGGGAGCTGTTTTTT.

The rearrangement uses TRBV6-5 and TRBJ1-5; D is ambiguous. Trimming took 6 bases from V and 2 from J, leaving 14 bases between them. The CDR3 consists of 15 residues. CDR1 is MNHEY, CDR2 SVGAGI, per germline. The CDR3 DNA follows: TGTGCCAGCAGACTGAACGATGGTCGCAATCAGCCCCAGCATTTT. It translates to CASRLNDGRNQPQHF.

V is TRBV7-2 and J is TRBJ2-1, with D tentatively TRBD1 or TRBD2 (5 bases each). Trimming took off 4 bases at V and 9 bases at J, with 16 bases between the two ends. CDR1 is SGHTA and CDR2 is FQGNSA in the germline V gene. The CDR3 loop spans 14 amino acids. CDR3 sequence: CASSWDVRAGEQFF. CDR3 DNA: TGTGCCAGCAGCTGGGACGTTCGGGCAGGTGAGCAGTTCTTC.

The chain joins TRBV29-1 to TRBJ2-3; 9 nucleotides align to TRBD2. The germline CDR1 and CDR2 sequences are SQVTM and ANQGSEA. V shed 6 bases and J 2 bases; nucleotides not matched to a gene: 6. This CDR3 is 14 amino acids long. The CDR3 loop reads CSVRRGGTTDTQYF. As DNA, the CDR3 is TGCAGCGTGCGGCGGGGGGGGACCACAGATACGCAGTATTTT.

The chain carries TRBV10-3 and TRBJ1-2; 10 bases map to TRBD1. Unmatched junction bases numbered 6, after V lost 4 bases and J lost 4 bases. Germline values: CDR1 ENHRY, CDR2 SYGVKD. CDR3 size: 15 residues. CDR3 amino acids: CAISGEGQGTYGYTF. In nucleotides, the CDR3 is TGTGCCATCAGTGGGGAGGGACAGGGGACCTATGGCTACACCTTC.

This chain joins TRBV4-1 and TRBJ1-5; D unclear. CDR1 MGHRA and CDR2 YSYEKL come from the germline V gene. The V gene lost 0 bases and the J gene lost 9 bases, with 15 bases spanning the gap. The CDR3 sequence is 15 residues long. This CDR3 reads CASSQDRTAPRPQHF. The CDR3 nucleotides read TGCGCCAGCAGCCAAGATCGAACAGCCCCTAGGCCCCAGCATTTT.

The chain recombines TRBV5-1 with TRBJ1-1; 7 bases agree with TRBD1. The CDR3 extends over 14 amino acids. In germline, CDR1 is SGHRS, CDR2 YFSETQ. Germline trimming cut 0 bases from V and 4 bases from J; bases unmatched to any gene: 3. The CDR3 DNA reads TGCGCCAGCAGCTTGGGAGGGGGCAGCACTGAAGCTTTCTTT. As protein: CASSLGGGSTEAFF.

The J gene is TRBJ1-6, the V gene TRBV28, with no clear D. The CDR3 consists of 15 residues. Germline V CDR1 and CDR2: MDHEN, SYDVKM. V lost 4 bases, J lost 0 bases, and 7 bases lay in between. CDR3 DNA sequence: TGTGCCAGCAGTTCCCGGACCTCCTATAATTCACCCCTCCACTTT. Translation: CASSSRTSYNSPLHF.

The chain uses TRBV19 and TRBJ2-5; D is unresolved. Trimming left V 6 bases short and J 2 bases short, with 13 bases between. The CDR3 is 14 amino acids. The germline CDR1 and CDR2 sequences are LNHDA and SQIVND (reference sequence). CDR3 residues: CASRPAASQETQYF. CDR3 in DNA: TGTGCCAGTAGACCCGCAGCGTCGCAAGAGACCCAGTACTTC.

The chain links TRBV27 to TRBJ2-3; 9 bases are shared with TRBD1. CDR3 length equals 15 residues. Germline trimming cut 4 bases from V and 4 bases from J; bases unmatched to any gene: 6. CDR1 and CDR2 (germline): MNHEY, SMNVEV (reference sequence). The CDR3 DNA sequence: TGTGCCAGCAGTTACGGGACAGGGCGATCAGATACGCAGTATTTT. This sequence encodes CASSYGTGRSDTQYF.

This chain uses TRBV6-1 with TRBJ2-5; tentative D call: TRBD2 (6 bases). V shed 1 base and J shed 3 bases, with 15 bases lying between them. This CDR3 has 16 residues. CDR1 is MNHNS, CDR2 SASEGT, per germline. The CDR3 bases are TGTGCCAGCAGTGAAGGCTGGCGGTGGAGGGAAGAGACCCAGTACTTC. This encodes CASSEGWRWREETQYF.

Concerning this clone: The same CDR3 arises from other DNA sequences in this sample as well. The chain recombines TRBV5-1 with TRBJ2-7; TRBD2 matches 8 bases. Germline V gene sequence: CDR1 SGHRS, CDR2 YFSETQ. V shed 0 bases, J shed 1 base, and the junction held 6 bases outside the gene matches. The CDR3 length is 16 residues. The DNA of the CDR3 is TGCGCCAGCAGCTTGGAGGGTGGCGGGGGGTCCTACGAGCAGTACTTC. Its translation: CASSLEGGGGSYEQYF.

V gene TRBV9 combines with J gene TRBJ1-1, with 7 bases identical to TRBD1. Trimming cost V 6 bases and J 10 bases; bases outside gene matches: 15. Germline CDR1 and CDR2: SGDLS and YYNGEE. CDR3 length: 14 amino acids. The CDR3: CASTQGVGGYGAFF. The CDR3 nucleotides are TGTGCCAGCACCCAAGGGGTAGGGGGCTACGGAGCTTTCTTT.

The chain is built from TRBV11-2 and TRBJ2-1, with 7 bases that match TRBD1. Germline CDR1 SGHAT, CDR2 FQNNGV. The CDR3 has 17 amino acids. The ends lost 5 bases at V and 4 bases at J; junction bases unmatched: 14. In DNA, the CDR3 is TGTGCCAGCAGCCGAAAGCCCACAGGGGTTGGATACAATGAGCAGTTCTTC. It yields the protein CASSRKPTGVGYNEQFF.

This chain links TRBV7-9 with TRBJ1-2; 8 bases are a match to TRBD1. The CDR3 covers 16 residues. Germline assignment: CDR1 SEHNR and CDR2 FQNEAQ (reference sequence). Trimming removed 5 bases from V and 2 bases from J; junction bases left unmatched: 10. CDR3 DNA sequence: TGTGCCAGCAGCGAGCAACAGGGGGGACTCAACTATGGCTACACCTTC. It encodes CASSEQQGGLNYGYTF. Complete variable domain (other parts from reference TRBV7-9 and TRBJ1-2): DTGVSQNPRHKITKRGQNVTFRCDPISEHNRLYWYRQTLGQGPEFLTYFQNEAQLEKSRLLSDRFSAERPKGSFSTLEIQRTEQGDSAMYLCASSEQQGGLNYGYTFGSGTRLTVV.

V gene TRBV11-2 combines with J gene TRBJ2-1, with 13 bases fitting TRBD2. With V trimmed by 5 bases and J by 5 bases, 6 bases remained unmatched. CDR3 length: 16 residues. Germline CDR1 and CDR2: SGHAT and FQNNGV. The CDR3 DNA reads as TGTGCCAGCAGCGTTCCCGGGACTAGCGGGAACAATGAGCAGTTCTTC. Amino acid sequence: CASSVPGTSGNNEQFF.

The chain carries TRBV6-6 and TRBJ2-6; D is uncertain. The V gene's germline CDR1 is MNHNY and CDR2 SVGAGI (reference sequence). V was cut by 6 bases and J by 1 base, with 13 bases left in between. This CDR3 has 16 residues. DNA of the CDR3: TGTGCCAGCAGCCCCATCACGGGTTCTGGGGCCAACGTCCTGACTTTC. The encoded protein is CASSPITGSGANVLTF.

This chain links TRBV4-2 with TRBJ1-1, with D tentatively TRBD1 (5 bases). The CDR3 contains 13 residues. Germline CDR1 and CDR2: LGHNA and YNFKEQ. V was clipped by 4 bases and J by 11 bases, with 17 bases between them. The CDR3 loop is CASSLQRGTPAFF. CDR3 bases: TGTGCCAGCAGCCTCCAGCGGGGGACTCCGGCTTTCTTT.

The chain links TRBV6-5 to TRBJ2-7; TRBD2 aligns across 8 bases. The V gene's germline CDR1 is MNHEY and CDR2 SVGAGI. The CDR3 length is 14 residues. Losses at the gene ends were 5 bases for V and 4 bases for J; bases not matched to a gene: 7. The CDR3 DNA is TGTGCCAGCAGTAGAACCCGGGGGGGATACGAGCAGTACTTC. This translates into CASSRTRGGYEQYF.

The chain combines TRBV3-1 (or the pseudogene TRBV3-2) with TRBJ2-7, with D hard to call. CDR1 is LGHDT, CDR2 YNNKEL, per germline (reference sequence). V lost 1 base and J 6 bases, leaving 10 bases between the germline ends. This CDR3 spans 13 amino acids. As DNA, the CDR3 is TGTGCCAGCAGCCAAGGGCCAGCCCCCGAGCAGTACTTC. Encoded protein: CASSQGPAPEQYF.

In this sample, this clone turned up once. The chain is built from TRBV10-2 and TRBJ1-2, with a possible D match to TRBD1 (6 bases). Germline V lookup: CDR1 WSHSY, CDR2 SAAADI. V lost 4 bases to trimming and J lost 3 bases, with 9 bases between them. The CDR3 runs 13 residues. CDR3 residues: CASSGGRDYGYTF. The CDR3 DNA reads TGCGCCAGCAGTGGGGGGCGCGACTATGGCTACACCTTC.

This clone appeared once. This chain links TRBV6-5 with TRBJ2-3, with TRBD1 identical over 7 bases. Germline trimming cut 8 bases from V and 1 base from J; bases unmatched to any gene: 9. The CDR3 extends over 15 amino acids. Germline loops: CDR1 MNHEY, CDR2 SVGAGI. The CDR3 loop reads CASHPRDRGTDTQYF. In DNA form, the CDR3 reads TGTGCCAGCCACCCCCGGGACAGAGGCACAGATACGCAGTATTTT.

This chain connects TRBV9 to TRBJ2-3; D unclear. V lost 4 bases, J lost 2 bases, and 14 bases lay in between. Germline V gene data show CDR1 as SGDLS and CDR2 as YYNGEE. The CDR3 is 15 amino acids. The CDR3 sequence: CASSPLRRATDTQYF. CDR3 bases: TGTGCCAGCAGCCCCCTTAGGAGAGCCACAGATACGCAGTATTTT.

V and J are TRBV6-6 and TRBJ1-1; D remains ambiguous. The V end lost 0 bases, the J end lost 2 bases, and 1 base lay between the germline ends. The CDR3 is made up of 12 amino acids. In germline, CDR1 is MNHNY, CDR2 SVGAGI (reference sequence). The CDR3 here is CASSYSNTEAFF. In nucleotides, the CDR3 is TGTGCCAGCAGTTACTCCAACACTGAAGCTTTCTTT.

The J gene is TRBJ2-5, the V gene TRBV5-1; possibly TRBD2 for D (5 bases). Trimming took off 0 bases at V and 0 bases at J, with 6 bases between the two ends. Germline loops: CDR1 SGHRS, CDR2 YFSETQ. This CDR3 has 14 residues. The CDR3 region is CASSLGGYQETQYF. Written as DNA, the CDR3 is TGCGCCAGCAGCTTGGGCGGGTACCAAGAGACCCAGTACTTC.